The clone carrying this T cell receptor (beta chain) was picked up a small number of times. Its antigen remains unidentified. Amplified TCR beta CDR3 regions derived from RNA transcripts. The HTBI primer set served for first-round RT-PCR of the TCR CDR3. Using its own MiXCR run on the multiplex PCR reads, TCRdb lists one record per CDR3 protein. The sample shows roughly 750,000 distinct CDR3 sequences, roughly 15% of them seen only once. The definition of stable Graves' hyperthyroidism was no ophthalmopathy progression within 18 months. Clinical symptoms, serum thyroxine and TRAb, thyroid ultrasound and orbital computed tomography together formed the diagnostic basis. The data were taken from a study of T cells in Graves' hyperthyroidism and ophthalmopathy. At the level of the study: Before any treatment, at initial diagnosis, peripheral blood was collected.

Trimming shortened V by 1 base and J by 2 bases, and 10 bases separated the two germline ends. The CDR3 has 15 residues. The germline CDR1 and CDR2 sequences are SEHNR and FQNEAQ (reference sequence). Study observations and caveats: Among thyroid clonotypes expanded above 0.001, most also appeared in blood.

The specimen was blood. The chain joins TRBV7-9 to TRBJ2-3; D gene unclear. The receptor's source is a man between 18 and 29 years old with Graves' hyperthyroidism. The CDR3 nucleotides are TGTGCCAGCAGCTTAGACAGACTTTTCACAGATACGCAGTATTTT. Its translation: CASSLDRLFTDTQYF.